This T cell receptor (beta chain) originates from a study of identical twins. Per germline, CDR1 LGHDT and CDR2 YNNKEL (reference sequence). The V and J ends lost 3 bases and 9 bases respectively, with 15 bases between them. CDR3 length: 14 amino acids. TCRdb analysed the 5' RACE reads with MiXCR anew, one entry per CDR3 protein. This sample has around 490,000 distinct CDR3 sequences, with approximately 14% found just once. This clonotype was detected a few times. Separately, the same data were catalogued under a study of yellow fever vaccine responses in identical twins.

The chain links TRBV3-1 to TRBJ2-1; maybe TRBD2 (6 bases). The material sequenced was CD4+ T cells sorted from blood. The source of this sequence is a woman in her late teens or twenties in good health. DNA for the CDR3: TGTGCCAGCAGCCAGAGAGAGGGGAGGAGTGAGCAGTTCTTC. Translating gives CASSQREGRSEQFF.